The rows below give T cell receptor beta chains drawn from one sample of a study of shared clonotypes between healthy human individuals. Assay: immunoSEQ multiplex PCR; the TCRdb copy retains only in-frame clones and omits some. The sample lists some 900,000 clones; more than 75% were seen once. The sequencing sample was made of memory CD4+ T cells sorted from blood. Source of these receptors: a man in his late teens or twenties in good health. Both conserved end residues are trimmed from each CDR3.

>TRBJ1-3|TRBV18
ASSLGQGGGNTIY
>TRBJ1-1|TRBV5-1
ASSPQGIYTEAF
>TRBJ1-4|TRBV6-6
ASSRGQGATNEKLF
>TRBJ2-3|TRBV6-6
ASRNLGTQY
>TRBJ2-7|TRBV11-2
ASSLAGGRAYEQY
>TRBJ1-1|TRBV4-1
ASSLTGDGRTEAF
>TRBJ2-1|TRBV9
ASSVAGLDYNEQF
>TRBJ2-1|TRBV6-5
ASSSPSGSLSEQF
>TRBJ1-5|TRBV28
ASSWMRGARNQPQH
>TRBJ2-2|TRBV5-1
ASRIGELTGELF
>TRBJ1-6|TRBV28
ASSHYGTGGRSYNSPLH
>TRBJ2-7|TRBV7-2
ASRTAGGSYEQY
>TRBJ1-1|TRBV30
AWSREEDTEAF
>TRBJ1-4|TRBV7-9
ASSRAGGTEKLF
>TRBJ2-5|TRBV6-9
ASSGAGETQY
>TRBJ1-1|TRBV5-4
ATRRQGGLNTEAF
>TRBJ2-3|TRBV5-1
ASSPGLAGADTQY
>TRBJ1-3|TRBV21-1
ASRKGHRGLNTIY
>TRBJ1-4|TRBV15
ATSSSQGSNEKLF
>TRBJ2-4|TRBV2
ASKGQEAKNIQY
>TRBJ1-5|TRBV12-5
ASGPPTGRRNQPQH
>TRBJ2-2|TRBV19
ASRGLAGSPGELF
>TRBJ2-3|TRBV10-1
ASSSRPQWADTQY
>TRBJ2-6|TRBV7-6
ASSSAPGGANVLT
>TRBJ1-2|TRBV27
ASSSFAGAGYGYT
>TRBJ2-6|TRBV9
ASSPGFGSGANVLT
>TRBJ2-5|TRBV9
ASSVAGLARETQY
>TRBJ1-6|TRBV10-3
AISQGTPDNSPLH
>TRBJ1-1|TRBV2
ASSEALQMNTEAF
>TRBJ1-2|TRBV19
ASSSGGTAGGSNYGYT
>TRBJ1-4|TRBV19
ASSIRTGLEKLF
>TRBJ1-1|TRBV5-1
ASSLGAGTYTEAF
>TRBJ1-4|TRBV5-6
ASSFTGPNEKLF
>TRBJ2-2|TRBV5-5
ASSTGHWNTGELF
>TRBJ1-1|TRBV5-1
ASSSTGSNTEAF
>TRBJ1-2|TRBV9
ASSPSGGSNYGYT
>TRBJ1-2|TRBV11-2
ASSNQGVWDGYT
>TRBJ2-3|TRBV19
ASSSGTKSTDTQY